This entry lists 15 T cell receptor beta chains sequenced from one sample in a study of CD8 T cells in ankylosing spondylitis. From the 5' RACE reads, TCRdb called clonotypes with MiXCR, one entry per CDR3 protein. This table has about 340,000 distinct CDR3 sequences, roughly 14% appearing once. Specimen: blood, either unsorted or a sorted T cell fraction (not recorded which). These receptors came from a male donor with ankylosing spondylitis or in good health (not recorded which).

The V and J genes are TRBV6-2 or TRBV6-3 and TRBJ2-7; the match to TRBD2 covers 7 bases. V lost 0 bases to trimming and J lost 6 bases; unmatched junction nucleotides: 11. Germline CDR1 is MNHEY and CDR2 is SVGEGT. The CDR3 loop spans 16 amino acids. CDR3 coding DNA: TGTGCCAGCAGTTACTCCCAACCGGGACTATCTTCCGAGCAGTACTTC. As protein: CASSYSQPGLSSEQYF.

The chain uses TRBV3-1 and TRBJ2-1; 7 nucleotides align to TRBD2. CDR3 length equals 14 residues. V lost 4 bases and J lost 8; bases outside the gene matches: 8. Looked up from germline, CDR1 is LGHDT and CDR2 is YNNKEL (reference sequence). CDR3 loop: CASSLGTIGDEQFF. CDR3 nucleotide sequence: TGTGCCAGCAGCCTGGGGACTATTGGCGATGAGCAGTTCTTC.

The chain couples TRBV10-2 to TRBJ2-5, with 8 bases that match TRBD1. This CDR3 comprises 18 residues. Trimming took 5 bases from V and 0 from J; bases not matched to a gene: 14. Germline V CDR1 and CDR2: WSHSY, SAAADI. The CDR3 bases are TGCGCCAGCAGTCCTCACTCGGGACAGGTCAACTACCAAGAGACCCAGTACTTC. As protein: CASSPHSGQVNYQETQYF.

This clonotype came up a few times. V usage is TRBV4-1 and J usage is TRBJ1-1; D is undetermined. Trimming took off 4 bases at V and 1 base at J, with 13 bases between the two ends. This CDR3 has 15 residues. CDR1 MGHRA and CDR2 YSYEKL come from the germline V gene. The CDR3 DNA sequence: TGCGCCAGCAGCCCCTACCCTCGGTCGAACACTGAAGCTTTCTTT. It translates to CASSPYPRSNTEAFF.

This clonotype was counted only a few times. The rearrangement links TRBV29-1 to TRBJ2-5; D possibly corresponds to TRBD2 (7 bases). The CDR3 extends over 12 amino acids. V gave up 7 bases and J gave up 5 bases, with 14 bases separating them. Germline V gives CDR1 SQVTM, CDR2 ANQGSEA. The CDR3 spells CSARRGGETQYF. The CDR3 nucleotides are TGCAGCGCTCGGAGGGGGGGGGAGACCCAGTACTTC.

This clonotype was seen a handful of times. V gene TRBV2 combines with J gene TRBJ2-7, with D possibly matching TRBD1 (6 bases). CDR3 size: 17 residues. The ends were cut back, 1 base at V and 0 bases at J, with 16 bases in the middle. Per the germline V gene, CDR1 is SNHLY and CDR2 is FYNNEI. The CDR3 spells CASSEVPGQKISYEQYF. CDR3 nucleotides: TGTGCCAGCAGTGAAGTTCCGGGACAAAAAATCTCCTACGAGCAGTACTTC.

The rearrangement joins TRBV27 to TRBJ1-2, with D possibly being TRBD1 (5 bases). The germline V gene has CDR1 MNHEY and CDR2 SMNVEV (reference sequence). V lost 5 bases to trimming and J lost 8 bases, with 15 bases between them. This CDR3 spans 13 amino acids. CDR3 amino acids: CASSGLGDRGYTF. The CDR3 coding sequence is TGTGCCAGCAGTGGCTTGGGGGATCGCGGCTACACCTTC.

This clonotype was counted only a few times. The chain combines TRBV4-1 with TRBJ2-2, with D uncertain. The V gene lost 3 bases and the J gene lost 8 bases, with 19 bases spanning the gap. From germline, CDR1 is MGHRA and CDR2 YSYEKL. This CDR3 spans 16 amino acids. This CDR3 is CASSHPPARARGELFF. Here the CDR3 DNA reads TGCGCCAGCAGCCATCCTCCAGCAAGGGCTAGAGGGGAGCTGTTTTTT.

The table lists this clonotype with a few counts. The gene calls are TRBV7-9 and TRBJ2-7; the D call may be TRBD1 or TRBD2 (5 bases each). The CDR3 has 14 residues. Germline CDR1 is SEHNR and CDR2 is FQNEAQ (reference sequence). Trimming left V 2 bases short and J 6 bases short, with 14 bases between. CDR3 sequence: CASSLRSGTSEQYF. Here the CDR3 DNA reads TGTGCCAGCAGCTTACGGTCAGGGACCAGCGAGCAGTACTTC.

This clonotype was seen more than once but under ten times. The chain uses TRBV12-3 or TRBV12-4 and TRBJ2-3, with 9 bases aligning to TRBD2. With 6 bases clipped from V and 4 bases from J, the junction kept 8 bases outside the gene matches. The CDR3 is 15 amino acids. The CDR3 region is CASSPAGGASDTQYF. The CDR3 coding sequence is TGTGCCAGCAGCCCGGCGGGGGGGGCCTCAGATACGCAGTATTTT.

This clonotype showed up just a few times. The chain carries TRBV29-1 and TRBJ2-7, with D perhaps TRBD2 (6 bases). The CDR3 runs 13 residues. V gave up 6 bases and J gave up 1 base, with 13 bases separating them. Germline lookup yields CDR1 SQVTM and CDR2 ANQGSEA. The CDR3 reads CSVHRGGSYEQYF. The CDR3 DNA reads as TGCAGCGTCCACCGGGGAGGATCCTACGAGCAGTACTTC.

The rearrangement uses TRBV7-2 and TRBJ2-1; 7 nucleotides line up with TRBD2. CDR3 length: 14 amino acids. Germline values: CDR1 SGHTA, CDR2 FQGNSA. V dropped 6 bases and J dropped 4; count of bases not matched to a gene: 6. Here the CDR3 DNA reads TGTGCCAGCAGGTCCCAACTAGCGTACAATGAGCAGTTCTTC. It translates to CASRSQLAYNEQFF.

The CDR3 sequence: CSVEMGSLVYGETQYF. The CDR3 region has the DNA TGCAGCGTTGAGATGGGTTCCCTGGTATACGGAGAGACCCAGTACTTC. V gene TRBV29-1 combines with J gene TRBJ2-5; no clear D gene. The germline CDR1 and CDR2 sequences are SQVTM and ANQGSEA. The V and J ends lost 3 bases and 4 bases respectively, with 21 bases between them. There are 16 residues in the CDR3.

This clonotype was seen many times. This chain connects TRBV11-2 to TRBJ2-3; 8 positions agree with TRBD2. V shed 5 bases, J shed 6 bases, and the junction held 16 bases outside the gene matches. The CDR3 is 17 residues long. Germline values: CDR1 SGHAT, CDR2 FQNNGV. CDR3 sequence: CASSPRSLAGTLDTQYF. The CDR3 bases are TGTGCCAGCAGCCCCAGATCTCTAGCGGGTACTCTGGATACGCAGTATTTT. Filled out from reference TRBV11-2 and TRBJ2-3, the complete variable domain reads EAGVAQSPRYKIIEKRQSVAFWCNPISGHATLYWYQQILGQGPKLLIQFQNNGVVDDSQLPKDRFSAERLKGVDSTLKIQPAKLEDSAVYLCASSPRSLAGTLDTQYFGPGTRLTVL.

V is TRBV12-3 or TRBV12-4 and J is TRBJ2-1; 13 bases line up with TRBD2. J was trimmed by 4 bases and V by 7 bases; bases with no gene match: 7. This CDR3 comprises 16 residues. The CDR3 region is CASTGTSGVFYNEQFF. The CDR3 bases are TGTGCCAGCACCGGGACTAGCGGGGTTTTTTACAATGAGCAGTTCTTC.